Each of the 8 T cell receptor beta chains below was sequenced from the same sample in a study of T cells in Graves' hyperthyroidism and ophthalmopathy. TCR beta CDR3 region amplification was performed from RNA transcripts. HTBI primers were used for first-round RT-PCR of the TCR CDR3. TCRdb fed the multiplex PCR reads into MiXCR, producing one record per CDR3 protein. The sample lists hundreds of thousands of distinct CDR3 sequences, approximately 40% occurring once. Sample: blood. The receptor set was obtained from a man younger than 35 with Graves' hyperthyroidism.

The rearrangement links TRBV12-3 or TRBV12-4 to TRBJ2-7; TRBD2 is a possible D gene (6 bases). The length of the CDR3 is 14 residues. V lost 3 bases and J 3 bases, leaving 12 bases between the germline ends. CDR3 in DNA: TGTGCCAGCAGTTTGGGGGACTCGCTCTACGAGCAGTACTTC. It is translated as CASSLGDSLYEQYF.

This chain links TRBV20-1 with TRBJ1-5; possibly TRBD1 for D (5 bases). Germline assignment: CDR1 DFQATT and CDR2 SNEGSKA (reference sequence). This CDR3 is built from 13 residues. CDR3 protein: CSSQENSNQPQHF. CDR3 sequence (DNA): TGCAGCTCACAGGAAAATAGCAATCAGCCCCAGCATTTT.

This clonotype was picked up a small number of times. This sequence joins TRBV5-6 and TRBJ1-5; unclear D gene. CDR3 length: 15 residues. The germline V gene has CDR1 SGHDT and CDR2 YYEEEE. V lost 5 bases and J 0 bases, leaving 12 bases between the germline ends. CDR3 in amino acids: CASSPGLVSNQPQHF. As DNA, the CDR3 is TGTGCCAGCAGTCCGGGCCTGGTTAGCAATCAGCCCCAGCATTTT.

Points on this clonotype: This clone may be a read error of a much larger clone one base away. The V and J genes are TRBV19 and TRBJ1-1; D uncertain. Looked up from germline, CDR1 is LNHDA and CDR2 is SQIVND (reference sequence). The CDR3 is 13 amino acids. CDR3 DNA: TGTGCCAGTAGTATGGCCCCGAACACTGAAGCTCTCTTT. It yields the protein CASSMAPNTEALF.

This CDR3 reads CSARVAPEGYDNTIYF. CDR3 DNA: TGCAGTGCTAGGGTCGCGCCAGAGGGTTATGACAACACCATATATTTT. The chain links TRBV20-1 to TRBJ1-3; D remains unclear. From germline, CDR1 is DFQATT and CDR2 SNEGSKA (reference sequence). The CDR3 has 16 residues. Trimming took 3 bases from V and 7 from J, leaving 22 bases between them.

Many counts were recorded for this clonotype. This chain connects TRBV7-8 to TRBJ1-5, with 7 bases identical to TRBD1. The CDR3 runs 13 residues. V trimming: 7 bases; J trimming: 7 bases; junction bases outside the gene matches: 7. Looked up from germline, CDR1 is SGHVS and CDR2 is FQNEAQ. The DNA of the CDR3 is TGTGCCAGCACCGACAGGGCGGGCCAGCCCCAGCATTTT. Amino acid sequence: CASTDRAGQPQHF.

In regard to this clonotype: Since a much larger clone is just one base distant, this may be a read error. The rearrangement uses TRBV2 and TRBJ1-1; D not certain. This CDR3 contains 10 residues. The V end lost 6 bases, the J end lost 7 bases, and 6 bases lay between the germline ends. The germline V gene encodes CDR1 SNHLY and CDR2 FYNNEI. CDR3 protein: CASRDLEAFF. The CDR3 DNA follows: TGTGCCAGCAGAGACCTTGAAGCTTTCTTT.

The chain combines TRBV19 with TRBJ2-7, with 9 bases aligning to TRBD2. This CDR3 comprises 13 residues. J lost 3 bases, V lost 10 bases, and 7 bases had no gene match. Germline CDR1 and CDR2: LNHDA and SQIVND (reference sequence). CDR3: CATHLAGNYEQYF. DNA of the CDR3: TGTGCCACTCACCTAGCGGGGAACTACGAGCAGTACTTC. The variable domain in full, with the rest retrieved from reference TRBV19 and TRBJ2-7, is DGGITQSPKYLFRKEGQNVTLSCEQNLNHDAMYWYRQDPGQGLRLIYYSQIVNDFQKGDIAEGYSVSREKKESFPLTVTSAQKNPTAFYLCATHLAGNYEQYFGPGTRLTVT.